This T cell receptor beta chain was documented in a study of naive and memory T cell subsets (dated by TCRdb to 2016 to 2017). With regard to the full study: In the figure summarizing the skin biopsy and whole blood samples, approximately ten blood donors, 7 tuberculin skin test biopsies and 3 saline control biopsies were reported. Skin biopsies were taken from tuberculin skin test sites or from saline-injected control sites and were processed for RNA extraction as described before. PCR2 was typically performed as a SYBR Green qPCR that was stopped at a set threshold, although end-point PCR (about 6 cycles) could be used instead for low-input samples. What the work shows at the level of the full study, not this receptor alone: The larger number of TCRs found at tuberculin skin test sites was interpreted as T cell infiltration of a delayed type IV hypersensitivity reaction. The RNA-based method was acknowledged as potentially sensitive to TCR transcript changes with T cell activation and differentiation. Skin biopsy collection and RNA processing details were not given in the paper but referenced to earlier studies. Both types of skin biopsy reportedly yielded TCR sequences, though far more TCRs came from tuberculin skin test sites.

This clonotype appeared a few times. The clone's antigen remains unknown. It has no much larger one-base neighbor in the sample; base qualities were not kept. The treatment or condition label of this sample denotes: skin biopsy from PPD injection site in Mantoux-positive individual. The study reported a robust and sensitive protocol to amplify, sequence and analyze TCRs, based on 3' ligation of a UMI-containing oligonucleotide to TCR cDNA. The tuberculin skin test biopsies were taken from PPD-injected sites in individuals who had a positive Mantoux test. Total RNA was treated with RQ1 DNase, without cell sorting, prior to reverse transcription, with an input of roughly 1 to 1000 ng being targeted. Libraries were prepared from skin biopsies and whole blood so that pipeline robustness could be tested in samples in which T cells form a minority population. Libraries came from UMI-ligation and nested PCR. The ligated cDNA was amplified in four rounds of PCR with nested alpha and beta constant region primers together with the SP2 primer. For the blood and skin samples, TCR RNA was reverse transcribed with SuperScript IV using primers for the alpha and beta constant regions. T4 RNA ligase 1 was used to ligate an oligonucleotide containing the Illumina SP2 primer and a UMI to the 3' end of the cDNA. The 12-nucleotide UMI consisted of two random hexamers with an eight-base spacer between the hexamers to prevent hairpin formation. From the second PCR onward, TCR alpha and beta chain libraries were processed separately and dual indexed for multiplexing. After pooling, the indexed libraries were analyzed by capillary electrophoresis and sequenced on either an Illumina MiSeq or NextSeq. Libraries were spiked with PhiX DNA at about 5-7% so that base diversity was increased and cluster recognition was improved. The source study handled its data this way. Demultiplexor pulled UMIs out of read 2, joined the UMIs with the TCR sequence from read 1, and separated reads according to sample indices. Decombinator identified V and J genes and V-J junctions, assigning each TCR a five-part identifier including V and J deletions. UMIs were used by Collapsinator to correct sequencing errors and PCR amplification heterogeneity, so that a UMI-based abundance was obtained for each TCR. Identifiers were converted to nucleotide sequence by CDR3Translator and translated to amino acids, and CDR3 regions were extracted on the basis of terminal motifs. After normalization to the amount of input RNA, the error-corrected alpha and beta TCR counts from blood and from skin were compared. TCRdb took the public reads, trimmed them with fastp at Q25, ran MiXCR for clone calling and kept in-frame beta chains. Each CDR3 protein appears once, grouped with its most common genes and DNA. The V and J calls come from TCRdb's annotation, not from the publication. The table for this sample lists approximately 22,000 distinct CDR3 sequences; about 6.4% of them were counted only once. Roughly 6.2% of the sample lies in the top ten.

The source of this sequence is an adult in good health. The source material was skin, sampled from a tuberculin skin test site.

This receptor has the CDR3 CASSLGLREDTDTQYF. The nucleotide sequence is given as TGTGCCAGCAGCTTAGGGCTGCGGGAGGACACAGATACGCAGTATTTT. The rearrangement joined TRBV11-3 to TRBJ2-3, and 8 bases in between align with TRBD2. CDR1 and CDR2, per the germline V gene, are SGHNT and YENEEA. The CDR3 numbers 16 residues from cysteine through phenylalanine. Just CDR3 DNA is preserved here, 48 bases in frame from base 1. V ends up 1 base short and J 2 bases short, with an unmatched junction base count of 5. With all but the CDR3 taken from the reference TRBV11-3 and TRBJ2-3 genes, the full variable domain is: EAGVVQSPRYKIIEKKQPVAFWCNPISGHNTLYWYLQNLGQGPELLIRYENEEAVDDSQLPKDRFSAERLKGVDSTLKIQPAELGDSAVYLCASSLGLREDTDTQYFGPGTRLTVL.